This T cell receptor beta chain was identified during a study of blood T cells in healthy people across ages. A second about 7 to 12 cycle PCR used barcoded and J-beta primers. Via MiXCR, TCRdb re-called the 5' RACE reads, giving one row per CDR3 protein. The table lists 700,000 to 950,000 distinct CDR3 sequences, about 40% of them singletons, with 20% to 25% in the top ten. The CDR3 loop spans 15 amino acids. With 5 bases removed from V and 9 bases from J, the gap between germline ends came to 23 bases. Germline V lookup: CDR1 SGHTA, CDR2 FQGTGA. The table lists this clonotype with a few counts. The chain employs TRBV7-3 and TRBJ2-7; D is uncertain. Sequences were obtained from blood. The TCR originated in a woman in her fifties or sixties in good health. CDR3 residues: CASSPGPTPWLGQYF. The CDR3 DNA reads as TGTGCCAGCAGCCCCGGGCCAACGCCCTGGTTGGGGCAGTACTTC.